This entry lists 17 T cell receptor beta chains sequenced from one sample in a study of blood T cell repertoires in COVID-19 (dated by TCRdb to about 2020). The library was obtained by the immunoSEQ multiplex PCR assay. The source is immuneACCESS, and TCRdb retained only in-frame sequences with V and J called. Part of the clones is not carried over; for the studies checked, unresolved V genes explain less than half of this, and the remainder is unexplained. This sample gives 200,000 to 250,000 clones in total; approximately 91% of them show up just once. Around 6.5% of the sample lies in the top ten. Sequencing was carried out using peripheral blood. The receptors were gathered from a man aged 60-69 years who had recovered from COVID-19.

The chain is built from TRBV6-2 or TRBV6-3 and TRBJ1-2, with D hard to call. CDR1 is MNHEY, CDR2 SVGEGT, per germline. V lost 4 bases to trimming and J lost 2 bases, with 5 bases between them. This CDR3 has 12 amino acids. CDR3 in amino acids: CASSSGNYGYTF. The CDR3, as DNA: TGTGCCAGCAGTTCCGGGAACTATGGCTACACCTTC.

The chain employs TRBV24-1 and TRBJ1-5, with D maybe TRBD1 (5 bases). This CDR3 has 16 residues. Trimming stripped 4 bases from V and 0 bases from J, with 12 bases between. From germline, CDR1 is KGHDR and CDR2 SFDVKD. In DNA, the CDR3 is TGTGCCACCAGTGAGGGGGGACGGTATAGCAATCAGCCCCAGCATTTT. Translation gives CATSEGGRYSNQPQHF.

The V and J genes are TRBV29-1 and TRBJ2-3; TRBD2 matches 9 bases. CDR1 SQVTM and CDR2 ANQGSEA come from the germline V gene. V lost 5 bases, J lost 4 bases, and 4 bases stayed unmatched. This CDR3 has 13 amino acids. CDR3 in amino acids: CSVRRLAADTQYF. In nucleotides, the CDR3 is TGCAGCGTTCGAAGACTAGCGGCAGATACGCAGTATTTT.

The gene calls are TRBV18 and TRBJ1-2; possibly TRBD1 for D (5 bases). There are 13 residues in the CDR3. Trimming left V 1 base short and J 8 bases short, with 11 bases between. Germline values: CDR1 KGHSH, CDR2 LQKENI. The chain's CDR3 is CASSPQGGEGYTF. CDR3 nucleotide sequence: TGTGCCAGCTCACCACAGGGAGGGGAAGGCTACACCTTC. Using reference TRBV18 and TRBJ1-2 for the parts outside the CDR3, the full variable domain is NAGVMQNPRHLVRRRGQEARLRCSPMKGHSHVYWYRQLPEEGLKFMVYLQKENIIDESGMPKERFSAEFPKEGPSILRIQQVVRGDSAAYFCASSPQGGEGYTFGSGTRLTVV.

This chain connects TRBV27 to TRBJ2-3; weak D call: TRBD2 (6 bases). Germline lookup yields CDR1 MNHEY and CDR2 SMNVEV (reference sequence). The length of the CDR3 is 14 residues. Trimming removed 8 bases at V and 7 bases at J, with 19 bases between. The CDR3 sequence: CASGGRGYGNTQYF. In DNA, the CDR3 is TGTGCCAGCGGGGGTCGGGGGTATGGGAATACGCAGTATTTT.

The rearrangement uses TRBV21-1 and TRBJ2-1; the DNA was not compared with TRBD1, the D call given in the table. TRBV21-1 is a pseudogene. There are 16 residues in the CDR3. The CDR3 spells CASNPTPGGSNNEQFF. The CDR3 DNA is TGTGCCAGCAACCCGACCCCAGGGGGCTCTAACAATGAGCAGTTCTTC.

In regard to this clone: The sample contains more than one DNA sequence encoding this CDR3. The CDR3 loop is CASSLRQGGGYTF. The CDR3 DNA is TGTGCCAGCAGCTTGAGACAGGGTGGGGGCTACACCTTC. The V and J genes are TRBV5-6 and TRBJ1-2, with 7 positions matching TRBD1. The CDR3 covers 13 residues. Losses at the gene ends were 1 base for V and 8 bases for J; bases not matched to a gene: 5. Germline-derived CDR1 and CDR2 are SGHDT and YYEEEE. Drawing the rest from reference TRBV5-6 and TRBJ1-2, the complete variable domain is DAGVTQSPTHLIKTRGQQVTLRCSPKSGHDTVSWYQQALGQGPQFIFQYYEEEERQRGNFPDRFSGHQFPNYSSELNVNALLLGDSALYLCASSLRQGGGYTFGSGTRLTVV.

This rearrangement joins TRBV7-3 to TRBJ2-5; D gene ambiguous. Germline-derived CDR1 and CDR2 are SGHTA and FQGTGA. The CDR3 runs 13 residues. V was pared by 5 bases and J by 4 bases, with 11 bases between. The CDR3 region is CASSRVYGETQYF. The CDR3, as DNA: TGTGCCAGCAGCCGGGTCTACGGAGAGACCCAGTACTTC.

This chain uses TRBV28 with TRBJ2-7, with 15 bases lining up with TRBD2. Germline CDR1 reads MDHEN; CDR2 reads SYDVKM. The trim removed 6 bases at V and 5 bases at J, leaving 11 bases unmatched. The CDR3 sequence is 17 residues long. In DNA, the CDR3 is TGTGCCAGCAGCTATGGGACTAGCGGGAGGAGGGCCCACGAGCAGTACTTC. Its protein is CASSYGTSGRRAHEQYF.

Details on this clone: The same CDR3 can be traced to other DNA sequences in this sample. The chain employs TRBV9 and TRBJ1-1; TRBD1 agrees at 12 bases. CDR3 length: 15 residues. Germline lookup yields CDR1 SGDLS and CDR2 YYNGEE. Trimming removed 3 bases from V and 5 bases from J; junction bases left unmatched: 5. CDR3 sequence: CASSGGTGGRTEAFF. CDR3 DNA sequence: TGTGCCAGCAGCGGGGGGACAGGGGGCCGTACTGAAGCTTTCTTT.

J is TRBJ1-1 and V is TRBV5-1, with a possible D match to TRBD1 (5 bases). The CDR3 extends over 12 amino acids. From germline, CDR1 is SGHRS and CDR2 YFSETQ. Trimming stripped 1 base from V and 4 bases from J, with 5 bases between. DNA of the CDR3: TGCGCCAGCAGCTTGCAGGGCACTGAAGCTTTCTTT. Translating gives CASSLQGTEAFF.

The genes are TRBV9 and TRBJ1-3; D may be TRBD1 (6 bases). This CDR3 has 15 amino acids. Germline V gene data show CDR1 as SGDLS and CDR2 as YYNGEE. V gave up 1 base and J gave up 4 bases, with 12 bases separating them. CDR3 loop: CASSVSGARGNTIYF. CDR3 bases: TGTGCCAGCAGCGTATCAGGGGCTCGCGGAAACACCATATATTTT.

The chain uses TRBV28 and TRBJ2-7; tentative D call: TRBD2 (5 bases). The CDR3 is 12 residues long. Germline CDR1 and CDR2: MDHEN and SYDVKM. Trimming pared 6 bases from V and 7 bases from J, leaving 13 bases between. In nucleotides, the CDR3 is TGTGCCAGCAGCGGCGGGCTAGTGGAGCAGTACTTC. Amino acids: CASSGGLVEQYF.

The DNA of the CDR3 is TGTGCCAGCAGCGCTACCGCGGGAGGGTCCTACGAGCAGTACTTC. Protein product: CASSATAGGSYEQYF. The J gene is TRBJ2-7, the V gene TRBV7-2; 9 bases map to TRBD2. From germline, CDR1 is SGHTA and CDR2 FQGNSA. V dropped 5 bases and J dropped 1; count of bases not matched to a gene: 6. The CDR3 is 15 residues long.

The CDR3 coding sequence is TGTGCCAGCAGTTCGACAGCCTCCTACGAGCAGTACTTC. It specifies CASSSTASYEQYF. This rearrangement joins TRBV6-5 to TRBJ2-7; a weak D match, TRBD1 (5 bases). Looked up from germline, CDR1 is MNHEY and CDR2 is SVGAGI. There are 13 residues in the CDR3. V lost 4 bases, J lost 0 bases, and 7 bases lay in between.

The chain couples TRBV29-1 to TRBJ2-1; D is perhaps TRBD2 (5 bases). This CDR3 spans 11 amino acids. CDR1 and CDR2 (germline): SQVTM, ANQGSEA. The ends were cut back, 6 bases at V and 7 bases at J, with 10 bases in the middle. This CDR3 reads CSVLSANEQFF. The CDR3 DNA reads as TGCAGCGTCCTTAGCGCGAATGAGCAGTTCTTC.

CDR3 nucleotides: TGTGCCAGCAGCCCACGGGGGGGCGCGGAGCTGTTTTTT. This encodes CASSPRGGAELFF. The chain carries TRBV7-2 and TRBJ2-2; 8 bases are a match to TRBD2. The CDR3 loop spans 13 amino acids. The V segment lost 5 bases and the J segment 10 bases; nucleotides outside the gene matches: 6. Germline values: CDR1 SGHTA, CDR2 FQGNSA.